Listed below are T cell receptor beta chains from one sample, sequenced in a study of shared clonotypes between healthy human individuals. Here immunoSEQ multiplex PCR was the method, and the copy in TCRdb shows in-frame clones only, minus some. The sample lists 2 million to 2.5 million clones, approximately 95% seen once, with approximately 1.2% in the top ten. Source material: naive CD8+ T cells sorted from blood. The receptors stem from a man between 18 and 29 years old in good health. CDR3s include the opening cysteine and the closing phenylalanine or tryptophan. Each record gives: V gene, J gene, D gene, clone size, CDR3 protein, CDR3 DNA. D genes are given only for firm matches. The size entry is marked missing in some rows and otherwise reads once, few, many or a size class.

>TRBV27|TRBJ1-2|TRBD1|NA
CASSSTGGVDGYTF
TGTGCCAGCAGTTCAACAGGGGGGGTCGATGGCTACACCTTC
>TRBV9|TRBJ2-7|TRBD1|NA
CASSAGQGAMYEQYF
TGTGCCAGCAGCGCCGGACAGGGGGCAATGTACGAGCAGTACTTC
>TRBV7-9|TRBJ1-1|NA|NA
CASSLSQLNTEAFF
TGTGCCAGCAGCTTGAGTCAGTTGAACACTGAAGCTTTCTTT
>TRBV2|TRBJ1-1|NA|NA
CASIEGENTEAFF
TGTGCCAGCATCGAGGGGGAGAACACTGAAGCTTTCTTT
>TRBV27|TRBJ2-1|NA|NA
CASSLSAGSYNEQFF
TGTGCCAGCAGTTTATCAGCAGGGTCCTACAATGAGCAGTTCTTC
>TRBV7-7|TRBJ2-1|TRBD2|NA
CASSLAAGVSNEQFF
TGTGCTAGCAGCTTAGCGGCGGGGGTTTCCAATGAGCAGTTCTTC
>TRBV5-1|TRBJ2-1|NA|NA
CASASSLGDFRSYNEQFF
TGCGCCAGCGCCAGCAGCTTGGGGGACTTTCGCTCCTACAATGAGCAGTTCTTC
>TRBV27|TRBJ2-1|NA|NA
CASSPLGNEQFF
TGTGCCAGCAGTCCCCTTGGTAATGAGCAGTTCTTC
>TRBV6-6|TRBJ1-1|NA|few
CASTMGLQLEAFF
TGTGCCAGCACCATGGGATTACAGTTAGAAGCTTTCTTT
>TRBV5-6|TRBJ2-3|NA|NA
CASSQGGGGTDTQYF
TGTGCCAGCAGCCAGGGGGGTGGGGGCACAGATACGCAGTATTTT
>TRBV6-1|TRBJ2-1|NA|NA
CASSGGTYLYNEQFF
TGTGCCAGCAGTGGTGGGACTTACCTCTACAATGAGCAGTTCTTC
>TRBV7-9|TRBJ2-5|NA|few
CASSLVGSQETQYF
TGTGCCAGCAGCTTAGTAGGCAGCCAAGAGACCCAGTACTTC
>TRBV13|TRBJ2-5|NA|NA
CASTERGYETQYF
TGTGCCAGCACCGAAAGGGGGTACGAGACCCAGTACTTC
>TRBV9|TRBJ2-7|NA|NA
CASSVAFGRSYEQYF
TGTGCCAGCAGCGTAGCTTTCGGCAGATCCTACGAGCAGTACTTC
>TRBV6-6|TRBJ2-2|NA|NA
CASSWNRATGELFF
TGTGCCAGCAGTTGGAACAGGGCGACCGGGGAGCTGTTTTTT
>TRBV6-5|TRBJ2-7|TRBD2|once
CASRSLAEAPYEQYF
TGTGCCAGTCGCTCTCTAGCGGAGGCCCCCTACGAGCAGTACTTC
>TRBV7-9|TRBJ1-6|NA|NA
CASSLGPSGARNSPLHF
TGTGCCAGCAGCTTAGGGCCTTCGGGGGCGCGGAATTCACCCCTCCACTTT
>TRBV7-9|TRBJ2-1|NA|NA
CASSPRTMAPSSYNEQFF
TGTGCCAGCAGCCCAAGGACTATGGCGCCGAGCTCCTACAATGAGCAGTTCTTC
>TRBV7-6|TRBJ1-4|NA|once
CASSLVRDARNEKLFF
TGTGCCAGCAGCTTAGTTCGGGACGCCAGGAATGAAAAACTGTTTTTT
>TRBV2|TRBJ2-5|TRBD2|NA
CASRPLAGDREGTQYF
TGTGCCAGCAGGCCGTTAGCGGGAGACCGGGAGGGGACCCAGTACTTC
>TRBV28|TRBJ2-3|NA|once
CASTLRGADTQYF
TGTGCCAGCACCCTACGGGGCGCAGATACGCAGTATTTT
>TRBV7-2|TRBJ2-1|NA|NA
CASSLGYFDNEQFF
TGTGCCAGCAGCTTAGGGTATTTCGACAATGAGCAGTTCTTC
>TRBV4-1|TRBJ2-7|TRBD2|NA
CASSQETSGGFYEQYF
TGCGCCAGCAGCCAAGAGACTAGCGGGGGATTCTACGAGCAGTACTTC
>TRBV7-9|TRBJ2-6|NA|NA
CASSERQTGANVLTF
TGTGCCAGCAGCGAGCGACAGACTGGGGCCAACGTCCTGACTTTC
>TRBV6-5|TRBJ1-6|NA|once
CASGQLDYNSPLHF
TGTGCCAGCGGACAGCTCGACTATAATTCACCCCTCCACTTT
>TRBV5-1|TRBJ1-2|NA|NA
CASSFPGRDGYTF
TGCGCCAGCAGCTTCCCGGGCAGGGATGGCTACACCTTC
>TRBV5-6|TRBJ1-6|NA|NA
CASNPAGKSSYNSPLHF
TGTGCCAGCAACCCCGCGGGCAAATCCTCCTATAATTCACCCCTCCACTTT
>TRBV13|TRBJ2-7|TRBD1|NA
CASSPDRGAEQYF
TGTGCCAGCAGCCCAGACAGGGGAGCCGAGCAGTACTTC
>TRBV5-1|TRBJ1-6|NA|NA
CASSWETKSPLHF
TGCGCCAGCAGCTGGGAGACAAAATCACCCCTCCACTTT
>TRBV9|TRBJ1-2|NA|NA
CASSVGGTFYGYTF
TGTGCCAGCAGCGTAGGGGGGACCTTTTATGGCTACACCTTC
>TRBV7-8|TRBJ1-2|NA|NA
CASSLIKTSYGYTF
TGTGCCAGCAGCTTAATCAAAACGAGCTATGGCTACACCTTC
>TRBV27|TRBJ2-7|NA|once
CASSLSPGTHYYEQYF
TGTGCCAGCAGTTTGTCCCCGGGGACACACTACTACGAGCAGTACTTC
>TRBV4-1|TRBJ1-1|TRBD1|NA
CASSQSPGTGGSVGNTEAFF
TGCGCCAGCAGCCAGTCCCCGGGGACAGGGGGCTCCGTCGGCAACACTGAAGCTTTCTTT
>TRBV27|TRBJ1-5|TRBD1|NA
CASSFRGGAWQPQHF
TGTGCCAGCAGTTTTCGAGGGGGCGCGTGGCAGCCCCAGCATTTT
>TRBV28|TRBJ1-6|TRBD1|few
CASSSYRGVSPLHF
TGTGCCAGCAGTTCGTACAGGGGGGTTTCACCCCTCCACTTT
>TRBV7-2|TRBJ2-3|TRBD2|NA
CASSSPPGLAGITDTQYF
TGTGCCAGCAGCTCTCCCCCGGGACTAGCGGGAATTACAGATACGCAGTATTTT
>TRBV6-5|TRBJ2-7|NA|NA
CASSVRGGADEQYF
TGTGCCAGCAGCGTGAGAGGGGGTGCCGACGAGCAGTACTTC
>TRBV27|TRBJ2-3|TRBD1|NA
CASSPGQNTDTQYF
TGTGCCAGCAGTCCGGGACAGAACACAGATACGCAGTATTTT
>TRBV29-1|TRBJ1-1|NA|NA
CSVAGTKKNTEAFF
TGCAGCGTTGCTGGGACAAAAAAGAACACTGAAGCTTTCTTT
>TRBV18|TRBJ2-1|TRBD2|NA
CASSPPWRESWNEQFF
TGTGCCAGCTCACCACCATGGCGGGAGAGTTGGAATGAGCAGTTCTTC
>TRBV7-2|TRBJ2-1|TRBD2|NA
CASSLELSSGRIHEQFF
TGTGCCAGCAGCTTAGAACTGTCCAGCGGGAGGATCCATGAGCAGTTCTTC
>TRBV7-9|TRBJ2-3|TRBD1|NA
CASSLGQGMGTDTQYF
TGTGCCAGCAGCTTGGGACAGGGCATGGGCACAGATACGCAGTATTTT